The following is a TCR beta chain sequence with its context. The antigen remains undetermined. Through 5' RACE with UMI labels, the TRB cDNA libraries were prepared. TCRdb reprocessed the 5' RACE reads and reports one entry per CDR3 protein, with no DNA. This table holds more than 75,000 distinct CDR3 sequences. This entry is derived from a study of CXCR3-negative and CXCR3-positive naive CD8 T cells. Germline values: CDR1 LNHDA, CDR2 SQIVND (reference sequence). This CDR3 is built from 16 residues. General study results and limits: Comparison of naive cells showed more hydrophobic TRB CDR3s in CXCR3-positive than in CXCR3-negative naive cells. CXCR3 levels fell partly with cryopreservation; most assays relied on fresh PBMCs.

Triplicates of a few hundred thousand cells were sorted from each CD8+ T cell subset. Cells that were CD45RO-CCR7+CD27+CD95- constituted naive CD8+ T cells. The sequenced material came from naive CXCR3+ CD8+ T cells from blood. Subset denoted: CD45RO-CCR7+CD27+CD95- naive CD8+ T cells expressing CXCR3 (TNR3+). This receptor was taken from a human donor in good health. Some clones in this sample may be carry-over from other donors' samples. The V and J genes are TRBV19 and TRBJ1-1. The CDR3 is CASRGPLGDTNTEAFF.